The subject of this entry is one T cell receptor beta chain. Its antigen is unknown. Germline lookup yields CDR1 SQVTM and CDR2 ANQGSEA. V trimming: 2 bases; J trimming: 6 bases; junction bases outside the gene matches: 18. The CDR3 runs 17 residues. TCRdb used MiXCR to reprocess the RT-PCR reads, holding one entry per CDR3 protein. The repertoire holds about 17,000 distinct CDR3 sequences, nearly 70% seen once, with less than 2.5% in the top ten. The sample comes from a study of yellow fever vaccine responses in identical twins. General study findings and limits: Reports say the vaccine T cell response in twins looked partly convergent and partly personalized.

The V and J genes are TRBV29-1 and TRBJ2-5, with 7 nucleotides matching TRBD1. This clonotype originated in a woman aged 18-35 years who received the yellow fever vaccine. This sample comprised T cells from blood (PBMCs), unsorted or a sorted subset (not recorded which), obtained before or after yellow fever vaccination (not recorded which). This CDR3 is CSVETTGQIEQFKTQYF. CDR3 DNA sequence: TGCAGCGTTGAAACCACGGGACAGATCGAGCAATTCAAGACCCAGTACTTC.